The 15 T cell receptor beta chains below come from one sample, sequenced in a study of shared clonotypes between healthy human individuals. Data came from immunoSEQ multiplex PCR; TCRdb stores just in-frame clones and leaves some out. Of 950,000 to 1,100,000 clones in the sample, around 75% are singletons; the top ten hold about 1.5%. The sample was memory CD4+ T cells sorted from blood. Regarding subset: CD45RA-negative fraction. Receptors originate from a man younger than 35 in good health.

V is TRBV7-2 and J is TRBJ2-5; D not certain. The CDR3 has 15 residues. Germline V gives CDR1 SGHTA, CDR2 FQGNSA. V lost 1 base and J lost 1, with 10 bases in between. CDR3: CASSLGITVQETQYF. The DNA of the CDR3 is TGTGCCAGCAGCTTAGGAATCACAGTCCAAGAGACCCAGTACTTC.

This clone occurred a few times. The gene calls are TRBV5-1 and TRBJ2-5; 10 nucleotides align to TRBD2. Germline CDR1 is SGHRS and CDR2 is YFSETQ. The CDR3 runs 18 residues. The V segment lost 4 bases and the J segment 2 bases; nucleotides outside the gene matches: 14. The CDR3 nucleotides read TGCGCCAGCAGCCGTCCCGGGACTAGCGTCGGAAAGCAAGAGACCCAGTACTTC. Translating it yields CASSRPGTSVGKQETQYF.

The rearrangement joins TRBV6-4 to TRBJ1-1, with D perhaps matching TRBD1 (5 bases). CDR1 MRHNA and CDR2 SNTAGT come from the germline V gene. The CDR3 has 12 residues. The germline V and J ends were trimmed by 6 bases and 4 bases, with 9 bases remaining between them. CDR3 in amino acids: CASRGPGTEAFF. The CDR3 nucleotides read TGTGCCAGCAGGGGGCCGGGCACTGAAGCTTTCTTT.

The chain combines TRBV29-1 with TRBJ2-3; D uncertain. Germline CDR1 SQVTM, CDR2 ANQGSEA. The CDR3 is 12 residues long. With 3 bases removed from V and 1 base from J, the gap between germline ends came to 5 bases. DNA of the CDR3: TGCAGCGTTGACTTAGGCACAGATACGCAGTATTTT. It yields the protein CSVDLGTDTQYF.

This clone has a single count. The V and J genes are TRBV9 and TRBJ2-2; 7 nucleotides align to TRBD2. The trim removed 4 bases at V and 7 bases at J, leaving 7 bases unmatched. The germline V gene has CDR1 SGDLS and CDR2 YYNGEE. CDR3 size: 14 residues. The DNA of the CDR3 is TGTGCCAGCAGCCGACGACTAGCAGTCGGGGAGCTGTTTTTT. Residues: CASSRRLAVGELFF.

V is TRBV4-1 and J is TRBJ2-7, with unresolved D. V lost 4 bases and J 3 bases, leaving 16 bases between the germline ends. Germline values: CDR1 MGHRA, CDR2 YSYEKL. This CDR3 contains 15 residues. The CDR3 protein is CASSRDIANSYEQYF. In DNA, the CDR3 is TGCGCCAGCAGCCGAGACATTGCAAACAGCTACGAGCAGTACTTC.

V usage is TRBV10-3 and J usage is TRBJ2-5, with TRBD2 identical over 13 bases. Germline V gene sequence: CDR1 ENHRY, CDR2 SYGVKD. The CDR3 contains 20 residues. Trimming took 0 bases from V and 5 from J; bases not matched to a gene: 15. DNA of the CDR3: TGTGCCATCAGTGAGTCCCCCAGGTTCGGACTAGCGGGAGAAGATGAGACCCAGTACTTC. Its protein product is CAISESPRFGLAGEDETQYF.

This chain connects TRBV7-6 to TRBJ1-1, with D unclear. Germline CDR1 reads SGHVS; CDR2 reads FNYEAQ. This CDR3 spans 13 amino acids. V lost 5 bases to trimming and J lost 2 bases, with 9 bases between them. CDR3 coding DNA: TGTGCCAGCAGCCCCAACCAAAACACTGAAGCTTTCTTT. Its protein product is CASSPNQNTEAFF.

This chain joins TRBV4-3 and TRBJ1-5; D gene unclear. The germline V gene has CDR1 LGHNA and CDR2 YSLEER. The CDR3 runs 14 residues. Trimming removed 0 bases at V and 2 bases at J, with 5 bases between. In DNA form, the CDR3 reads TGCGCCAGCAGCCAAGAACCCGGCAATCAGCCCCAGCATTTT. Translating it yields CASSQEPGNQPQHF.

The CDR3 here is CASSYPNVQGRSYTF. The CDR3 nucleotides read TGTGCCAGCAGTTACCCAAACGTACAGGGTCGCAGCTACACCTTC. The genes are TRBV6-6 and TRBJ1-2; D might be TRBD1 (6 bases). Between the trimmed V and J ends, which lost 2 bases and 9 bases, there was a span of 19 bases. The CDR3 runs 15 residues. Germline CDR1 and CDR2: MNHNY and SVGAGI (reference sequence).

The CDR3 protein is CASSAETGYNSPLHF. CDR3 nucleotides: TGTGCCAGCAGCGCAGAGACAGGTTATAATTCACCCCTCCACTTT. This sequence joins TRBV9 and TRBJ1-6; TRBD1 might be the D (6 bases). In germline, CDR1 is SGDLS, CDR2 YYNGEE. Deletions cut 3 bases from V and 4 bases from J, with 11 bases between. The CDR3 runs 15 residues.

The genes are TRBV10-3 and TRBJ2-2, with 12 bases identical to TRBD1. From germline, CDR1 is ENHRY and CDR2 SYGVKD. There are 14 residues in the CDR3. V shed 7 bases, J shed 6 bases, and the junction held 3 bases outside the gene matches. The CDR3 nucleotides read TGTGCCATCAAGGGACAGGGGGCTTCCGGGGAGCTGTTTTTT. Translating gives CAIKGQGASGELFF.

The V and J genes are TRBV5-6 and TRBJ2-5; 9 nucleotides line up with TRBD1. Trimming removed 3 bases from V and 1 base from J; junction bases left unmatched: 7. In germline, CDR1 is SGHDT, CDR2 YYEEEE. The CDR3 is 16 amino acids. DNA for the CDR3: TGTGCCAGCAGCTCCAGAGACAGGGGGGTCCAAGAGACCCAGTACTTC. It encodes CASSSRDRGVQETQYF.

The chain carries TRBV23-1 and TRBJ2-5, with D perhaps being TRBD1 or TRBD2 (5 bases each). TRBV23-1 is an ORF for which the function is uncertain. V was cut by 3 bases and J by 2 bases, with 19 bases left in between. The CDR3 loop spans 17 amino acids. CDR3 in DNA: TGCGCCAGCAGTCACCCGGGGACCCCCGAGCCTCAAGAGACCCAGTACTTC. Translated: CASSHPGTPEPQETQYF.

This clone appeared once. V and J are TRBV5-6 and TRBJ2-7, with D uncertain. Germline V lookup: CDR1 SGHDT, CDR2 YYEEEE. Trimming stripped 4 bases from V and 3 bases from J, with 11 bases between. This CDR3 has 13 residues. In DNA form, the CDR3 reads TGTGCCAGCAGCCGAAAGGACGGCTACGAGCAGTACTTC. This sequence encodes CASSRKDGYEQYF.